A selection of T cell receptor beta chains follows, all from one sample in a study of T cell responses to AZD1222 COVID-19 vaccine. Only in-frame clones appear in the TCRdb table, and some are missing; sequencing was by immunoSEQ multiplex PCR. The data contain about 190,000 clones, approximately 92% of them singletons. The specimen comprised peripheral blood, sampled on day 0 of AZD1222 vaccination. The receptors stem from an adult in good health. Each CDR3 is given with its conserved first and last residue. The D gene is left open where the match is weak.

d_call | v_call | cdr3_aa
. | TRBV2 | CASSKIQGNYGYTF
. | TRBV7-8 | CASSFRILVGEYNEQFF
TRBD1 | TRBV6-6 | CASSYLGQGKETQYF
. | TRBV4-3 | CASSQDPSWAGVIWVYQPQHF
TRBD1 | TRBV7-3 | CASRNTGTDTDTQYF
TRBD1 | TRBV27 | CASSSDRAGYQPQHF
. | TRBV5-6 | CASSLAGASNQPQHF
. | TRBV7-9 | CASSLEASSETQYF
TRBD1 | TRBV7-2 | CASSWDRMAEAFF
TRBD1 | TRBV19 | CASSPGQITNYGYTF
. | TRBV7-6 | CASSLAVGQGGKETQYF
. | TRBV6-5 | CASSWDTGTEAFF
. | TRBV7-3 | CASSLGPNLSPLHF
. | TRBV6-2/TRBV6-3 | CASSSSLGSFSTSYEQYF
TRBD2 | TRBV6-5 | CASSTGGPVTDTQYF
. | TRBV6-2/TRBV6-3 | CASSYSAADRTNEKLFF
. | TRBV27 | CASRAPTALYGYTF
. | TRBV5-1 | CASSLRRSGAETQYF
. | TRBV18 | CASSRDGETQYF
TRBD2 | TRBV7-9 | CASSPLALAGDLSYNEQFF
. | TRBV5-1 | CASSPTAGLTEAFF
. | TRBV7-9 | CASSLSSGTASAGELFF
TRBD1 | TRBV27 | CASKAGQGYSPLHF
TRBD2 | TRBV27 | CASSLVGGRGDEQFF
. | TRBV12-3/TRBV12-4 | CASRGQLNTEAFF
TRBD1 | TRBV2 | CASSGQGPASPLHF
. | TRBV19 | CASSTLGNQPQHF
. | TRBV21-1 | CASSTRDSGNTIYF
. | TRBV11-2 | CASSFKPPGHLNSPLHF
. | TRBV3-1/TRBV3-2 | CASSQSRVGEKLFF
. | TRBV9 | CASSVDGYTEAFF
. | TRBV7-2 | CASSWKGSGNQPQHF
. | TRBV6-2/TRBV6-3 | CASSFLQGAIASYTF
. | TRBV29-1 | CSVQSVGIGQPQHF
TRBD1 | TRBV2 | CASRTTDRGRYEQYF
. | TRBV4-2 | CASSQDVVVNEKLFF
. | TRBV20-1 | CSAREKVSAFF
TRBD2 | TRBV11-2 | CASRKLAGGSAGELFF
TRBD1 | TRBV12-5 | CASVPGQGIHNEQFF
TRBD1 | TRBV6-2/TRBV6-3 | CASSYKGARPDIQYF
. | TRBV19 | CASSIGDREQETQYF
TRBD1 | TRBV4-1 | CASSHSEGASYGYTF
. | TRBV23-1 | CASRPGVAEAFF
. | TRBV5-1 | CASSYSPLSTDTQYF
TRBD1 | TRBV2 | CASSGTGAVQPQHF
. | TRBV27 | CASRPQGPETQYF
. | TRBV6-5 | CASSYAPGSHNEKLFF
. | TRBV28 | CASSLTSGANVLTF
. | TRBV7-3 | CASSLGGGNYEQYF
TRBD2 | TRBV6-1 | CASSERASGGWEQFF
. | TRBV3-1/TRBV3-2 | CASSPGPYYGYTF
. | TRBV7-8 | CASSLADSNGYTF
TRBD1 | TRBV6-2/TRBV6-3 | CASSYGQGDSPLHF
. | TRBV6-2/TRBV6-3 | CASSSVSKTYNEQFF
TRBD1 | TRBV10-2 | CASITGDSGNTIYF
TRBD1 | TRBV18 | CASSPIRQGSQETQYF
. | TRBV14 | CASSGQGETQYF
. | TRBV7-3 | CASSSGAGTDPYNEQFF